The source of this T cell receptor (beta chain) is a study of T cell clonality in common variable immunodeficiency. Whole-study results and caveats: Patient heterogeneity in the CVID cohort limited correlations between repertoire features and clinical complications. Reportedly, TCR beta sequences from common variable immunodeficiency showed fewer deletions and N-nucleotide insertions.

This clone has at least ten counts. What it binds is not known. Coverage ceases 3 residues before the CDR3 finishes, and the germline J gene fills in the end. V dropped 6 bases and J dropped 5; count of bases not matched to a gene: 12. CDR1 is SNHLY and CDR2 is FYNNEI in the germline V gene. The CDR3 has 16 amino acids. Profiled with immunoSEQ multiplex PCR; TCRdb holds only in-frame clones, not every one. The repertoire consists of about 35,000 clones, none detected only once. Patients and controls were mostly of Caucasian heritage. The chain couples TRBV2 to TRBJ2-5, with 10 bases matching TRBD2. This TCR was sampled from a person aged 18 to 70 in good health. The sequencing input was peripheral blood mononuclear cells. CDR3 in amino acids: CASRRDLAGVRETQYF. The sequenced CDR3 bases are TGTGCCAGCAGGAGGGATCTAGCGGGAGTGCGGGAGACC.